These 11 T cell receptor beta chains originate from one sample sequenced in a study of blood T cell repertoires in COVID-19. The protocol was immunoSEQ multiplex PCR, while the TCRdb copy is restricted to in-frame clones and leaves out a portion. The table has roughly 350,000 clones, about 90% seen once. The material sequenced was peripheral blood. The receptors stem from a woman in her twenties or thirties with COVID-19, enrolled during active disease.

The chain combines TRBV15 with TRBJ1-3; D remains ambiguous. The V gene's germline CDR1 is LNHNV and CDR2 YYDKDF (reference sequence). The CDR3 sequence is 13 residues long. V lost 0 bases and J lost 3, with 3 bases in between. The CDR3 DNA sequence: TGTGCCACCAGCAGAGATAGTGGAAACACCATATATTTT. It is translated as CATSRDSGNTIYF.

This chain joins TRBV27 and TRBJ1-2; TRBD1 matches at 7 bases. The CDR3 is 15 residues long. Per germline, CDR1 MNHEY and CDR2 SMNVEV (reference sequence). J was trimmed by 3 bases and V by 3 bases; bases with no gene match: 7. The CDR3 coding sequence is TGTGCCAGCAGTTTCGTGAACAGGGGCGACTATGGCTACACCTTC. This translates into CASSFVNRGDYGYTF.

There are a few counts of this clone. The rearrangement links TRBV27 to TRBJ2-5; 8 bases agree with TRBD2. Germline assignment: CDR1 MNHEY and CDR2 SMNVEV (reference sequence). J lost 5 bases, V lost 6 bases, and 8 bases had no gene match. The CDR3 has 14 residues. DNA of the CDR3: TGTGCCAGCAGGGGTCTAGCGGGCGGTGAGACCCAGTACTTC. It yields the protein CASRGLAGGETQYF.

This rearrangement joins TRBV19 to TRBJ2-2, with no clear D. The length of the CDR3 is 14 residues. The germline CDR1 and CDR2 sequences are LNHDA and SQIVND (reference sequence). V lost 7 bases, J lost 4 bases, and 13 bases lay in between. CDR3 loop: CASKARQRTGELFF. CDR3 DNA sequence: TGTGCCAGTAAGGCCAGGCAACGCACCGGGGAGCTGTTTTTT.

The gene calls are TRBV5-5 and TRBJ1-1; a weak D match, TRBD1 (6 bases). CDR1 SGHKS and CDR2 YYEKEE come from the germline V gene (reference sequence). The CDR3 totals 15 residues. The germline V and J ends were trimmed by 4 bases and 5 bases, with 18 bases remaining between them. The CDR3 here is CASSPLGGGGTEAFF. The CDR3 DNA sequence: TGTGCCAGCAGCCCCCTGGGGGGCGGGGGTACTGAAGCTTTCTTT.

The rearrangement links TRBV28 to TRBJ2-7; a weak D match, TRBD2 (6 bases). Per the germline V gene, CDR1 is MDHEN and CDR2 is SYDVKM. This CDR3 is 13 amino acids long. Trimming pared 3 bases from V and 6 bases from J, leaving 12 bases between. CDR3 nucleotides: TGTGCCAGCAGTTTGCCCGGGACTCGCGAGCAGTACTTC. Translation: CASSLPGTREQYF.

This clone was observed a handful of times. The rearrangement links TRBV4-1 to TRBJ2-7, with TRBD2 identical over 8 bases. CDR1 is MGHRA and CDR2 is YSYEKL in the germline V gene. This CDR3 contains 19 residues. Trimming at V came to 0 bases and at J to 0 bases, leaving 13 bases not matched to a gene. The CDR3 nucleotides are TGCGCCAGCAGCCAAGATTTCGGGACGGCTAGCGGGTTCTCCTACGAGCAGTACTTC. Residues: CASSQDFGTASGFSYEQYF.

The V call is TRBV7-9, the J call TRBJ2-4, with 14 bases that match TRBD2. The CDR3 has 19 residues. Germline V gene data show CDR1 as SEHNR and CDR2 as FQNEAQ (reference sequence). The junction had 9 bases not matched to a gene; V was cut back by 3 bases and J by 2 bases. The CDR3: CASSFGLAGGLGSKNIQYF. In DNA, the CDR3 is TGTGCCAGCAGCTTCGGACTAGCGGGAGGCTTGGGGTCCAAAAACATTCAGTACTTC.

This chain joins TRBV10-1 and TRBJ2-7; D is perhaps TRBD2 (5 bases). Between the trimmed V and J ends, which lost 4 bases and 7 bases, there was a span of 14 bases. This CDR3 has 13 amino acids. Looked up from germline, CDR1 is WNHNN and CDR2 is SYGVQD (reference sequence). The chain's CDR3 is CASSGSSRTEQYF. CDR3 nucleotide sequence: TGCGCCAGCAGTGGGTCTAGCCGGACTGAGCAGTACTTC.

This clone came up a few times. This chain connects TRBV30 to TRBJ1-5; D unresolved. The V gene's germline CDR1 is GTSNPN and CDR2 SVGIG (reference sequence). The CDR3 contains 13 residues. With 1 base removed from V and 5 bases from J, the gap between germline ends came to 9 bases. CDR3 DNA: TGTGCCTGGAGTGACAGTCGAGATCAGCCCCAGCATTTT. It is translated as CAWSDSRDQPQHF. Filled out from reference TRBV30 and TRBJ1-5, the complete variable domain reads SQTIHQWPATLVQPVGSPLSLECTVEGTSNPNLYWYRQAAGRGLQLLFYSVGIGQISSEVPQNLSASRPQDRQFILSSKKLLLSDSGFYLCAWSDSRDQPQHFGDGTRLSIL.

V gene TRBV3-1 (or the pseudogene TRBV3-2) combines with J gene TRBJ1-2; 9 nucleotides align to TRBD1. The CDR3 is made up of 19 amino acids. Germline V gives CDR1 LGHDT, CDR2 YNNKEL (reference sequence). J gave up 0 bases and V 4 bases, and 15 bases lay outside the gene matches. The CDR3 region is CASSPHRGLFLYPNYGYTF. The CDR3 DNA follows: TGTGCCAGCAGCCCCCACAGGGGGCTATTTCTCTATCCTAACTATGGCTACACCTTC.